This T cell receptor (beta chain) was sequenced during a study of blood T cell repertoires in COVID-19. The wider study: Acute and convalescent COVID-19 samples came from the United States, Italy and Spain.

CDR1 is SNHLY, CDR2 FYNNEI, per germline. Between the trimmed V and J ends, which lost 4 bases and 6 bases, there was a span of 17 bases. CDR3 size: 15 residues. Sequencing used immunoSEQ multiplex PCR; TCRdb keeps in-frame clones, though not all of them. In the table there are under 200,000 clones, about 80% of which are singletons. This receptor was taken from a woman aged 60-70 years with acute COVID-19. The sample was PBMCs or T cells enriched from blood (not recorded which). This chain connects TRBV2 to TRBJ2-3; tentatively, D is TRBD1 (6 bases). CDR3 nucleotides: TGTGCCAGCAGTGCCAGGACAGATAAATATGATACGCAGTATTTT. Amino acids: CASSARTDKYDTQYF.